Sequencing of this TCR beta chain was carried out in a study of blood T cell repertoires in COVID-19. Whole-study context: Some COVID-19 samples were acute and others convalescent; all came from the United States, Italy and Spain. Sources were T cells, B-cell-depleted T cells, or PBMCs; the material itself was cDNA or gDNA.

This clone was seen a few times. This CDR3 spans 11 amino acids. Original data processing: It was from reference gene primer amplification that nucleated cell counts were estimated. TCRdb keeps only in-frame clones here, not all; method: immunoSEQ multiplex PCR. The V and J calls and clone size are taken from that table; D and trimming were inferred from the DNA. Among roughly 220,000 clones listed, around four fifths were seen once. The source is a man aged 25 to 40 with active or convalescent COVID-19. The source material was peripheral blood. The rearrangement uses TRBV21-1 and TRBJ2-2; TRBD2 is taken as the D call from the table, unchecked against the DNA. TRBV21-1 is noted as a pseudogene. The CDR3 region is CASGNTGELFF. The CDR3 bases are TGTGCCTCCGGGAACACCGGGGAGCTGTTTTTT.